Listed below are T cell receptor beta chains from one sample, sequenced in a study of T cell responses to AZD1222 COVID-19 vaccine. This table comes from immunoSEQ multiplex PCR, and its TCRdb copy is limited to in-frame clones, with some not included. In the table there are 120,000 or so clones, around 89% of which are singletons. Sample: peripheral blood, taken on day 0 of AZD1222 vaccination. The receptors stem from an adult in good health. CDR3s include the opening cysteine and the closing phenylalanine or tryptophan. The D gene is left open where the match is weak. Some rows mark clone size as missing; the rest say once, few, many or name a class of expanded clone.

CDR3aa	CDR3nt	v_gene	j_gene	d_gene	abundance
CASSDSEASGYTF	TGCGCCAGCAGCGATTCGGAAGCCTCCGGCTACACCTTC	TRBV5-1	TRBJ1-2	-	once
CAISGGNQPQHF	TGTGCCATCAGTGGTGGCAATCAGCCCCAGCATTTT	TRBV10-3	TRBJ1-5	-	-
CASSPSPLAPYGYTF	TGTGCCAGCTCACCATCCCCACTGGCCCCCTATGGCTACACCTTC	TRBV18	TRBJ1-2	-	-
CASSHATGGYGNQPQHF	TGTGCCAGCAGTCACGCGACAGGGGGTTACGGGAATCAGCCCCAGCATTTT	TRBV2	TRBJ1-5	TRBD1	-
CASSPGLRGETEAFF	TGTGCCAGCAGCCCGGGACTCCGCGGGGAGACTGAAGCTTTCTTT	TRBV7-9	TRBJ1-1	-	-
CASSLEEGENYEQYF	TGTGCCAGCAGCTTGGAGGAGGGTGAAAACTACGAGCAGTACTTC	TRBV5-5	TRBJ2-7	-	-
CAISDQGYTF	TGTGCCATCAGTGATCAGGGCTACACCTTC	TRBV10-3	TRBJ1-2	-	-
CASSLVSGRGSLGNTIYF	TGTGCCAGCAGCTTAGTATCCGGCAGGGGAAGTCTTGGAAACACCATATATTTT	TRBV11-2	TRBJ1-3	-	-
CASSPWTATNYGYTF	TGTGCCAGCAGTCCGTGGACAGCTACTAACTATGGCTACACCTTC	TRBV27	TRBJ1-2	-	-
CASSLLGGYTF	TGTGCCAGCAGCTTATTGGGCGGCTACACCTTC	TRBV7-2	TRBJ1-2	-	-
CASNPNTGELFF	TGTGCCAGCAACCCAAACACCGGGGAGCTGTTTTTT	TRBV28	TRBJ2-2	-	-
CASTELPNEQFF	TGTGCCAGCACCGAATTGCCCAATGAGCAGTTCTTC	TRBV6-5	TRBJ2-1	-	-
CASSLMAGVKGYTF	TGTGCCAGCAGCTTAATGGCAGGGGTTAAAGGCTACACCTTC	TRBV7-2	TRBJ1-2	-	-
CASSYSTDRGEHNEQFF	TGTGCCAGCAGTTACTCGACGGACAGGGGGGAACACAATGAGCAGTTCTTC	TRBV6-2/TRBV6-3	TRBJ2-1	TRBD1	-
CASSQDPLPRSEQYF	TGTGCCAGCAGCCAAGATCCCCTCCCCCGTTCCGAGCAGTACTTC	TRBV14	TRBJ2-7	-	-
CASSEGPNTEAFF	TGCGCCAGCAGTGAGGGACCGAACACTGAAGCTTTCTTT	TRBV10-2	TRBJ1-1	-	once
CASSLAGRGGNNEQFF	TGTGCCAGCAGCTTGGCGGGGCGGGGGGGAAACAATGAGCAGTTCTTC	TRBV5-4	TRBJ2-1	TRBD2	-
CAISGGLEAFF	TGTGCCATCAGTGGGGGACTTGAAGCTTTCTTT	TRBV10-3	TRBJ1-1	-	-
CAISEGAGGNYGYTF	TGTGCCATCAGTGAGGGCGCAGGGGGAAACTATGGCTACACCTTC	TRBV10-3	TRBJ1-2	TRBD1	-
CASSPHPGLAAQETQYF	TGTGCCAGCAGCCCCCACCCCGGACTAGCGGCCCAAGAGACCCAGTACTTC	TRBV7-2	TRBJ2-5	TRBD2	-
CASTLLPEHGYTF	TGTGCCAGCACCCTTCTGCCGGAGCATGGCTACACCTTC	TRBV6-6	TRBJ1-2	-	-
CASATGGNQPQHF	TGTGCCAGCGCCACAGGGGGCAATCAGCCCCAGCATTTT	TRBV6-5	TRBJ1-5	TRBD1	-
CASSPRRQDSNQPQHF	TGTGCCAGCTCACCAAGGAGACAAGATAGCAATCAGCCCCAGCATTTT	TRBV18	TRBJ1-5	-	-
CASSADPGGVSYEQYF	TGTGCCAGCAGCGCTGACCCCGGGGGGGTATCCTACGAGCAGTACTTC	TRBV7-8	TRBJ2-7	TRBD2	-
CASSFGTEETQYF	TGTGCCAGCAGTTTCGGGACAGAAGAGACCCAGTACTTC	TRBV28	TRBJ2-5	TRBD1	-
CASSLAWRTIDQPQHF	TGTGCCAGCAGCTTGGCCTGGCGGACTATTGATCAGCCCCAGCATTTT	TRBV5-5	TRBJ1-5	-	once
CASSLKQGRSHGYTF	TGTGCCAGCAGCTTGAAACAGGGGCGTAGTCATGGCTACACCTTC	TRBV5-6	TRBJ1-2	TRBD1	-
CASSLDLVTQYF	TGTGCCAGCAGCTTAGATCTGGTTACGCAGTATTTT	TRBV11-2	TRBJ2-3	-	-
CASSPMDGFNEQFF	TGTGCCAGCAGCCCAATGGACGGTTTCAATGAGCAGTTCTTC	TRBV11-1	TRBJ2-1	-	once
CASSYGPVTDTQYF	TGTGCCAGCAGTTATGGGCCAGTTACAGATACGCAGTATTTT	TRBV2	TRBJ2-3	-	-
CASSATGGLNEQFF	TGTGCCAGCAGCGCTACGGGGGGGTTAAATGAGCAGTTCTTC	TRBV5-5	TRBJ2-1	TRBD2	-
CASSEDRRYGYTF	TGCGCCAGCAGCGAGGACCGGCGGTATGGCTACACCTTC	TRBV5-1	TRBJ1-2	-	once
CASSYRGGGYEQYF	TGTGCCAGCAGTTACCGCGGGGGGGGCTACGAGCAGTACTTC	TRBV6-6	TRBJ2-7	TRBD2	-
CSVGTGGTGANVLTF	TGCAGCGTTGGAACAGGGGGAACTGGGGCCAACGTCCTGACTTTC	TRBV29-1	TRBJ2-6	TRBD1	-
CASSNLFRKFF	TGTGCCAGCAGCAACCTATTCAGGAAGTTCTTC	TRBV28	TRBJ2-1	-	-
CASSLRTGDGYTF	TGTGCCAGCAGCTTACGGACAGGGGATGGCTACACCTTC	TRBV7-2	TRBJ1-2	TRBD1	few
CASSSNFGEYGYTF	TGTGCCAGCAGTTCCAATTTTGGGGAATATGGCTACACCTTC	TRBV27	TRBJ1-2	-	-
CASSRLAYNEQFF	TGTGCCAGCAGCCGACTAGCCTACAATGAGCAGTTCTTC	TRBV6-6	TRBJ2-1	-	-
CASSSGSWSPLHF	TGTGCCAGCAGCTCGGGGTCTTGGTCACCCCTCCACTTT	TRBV7-8	TRBJ1-6	-	-
CASSEQPSGGMGGYTF	TGTGCCAGCAGTGAACAGCCCTCAGGGGGCATGGGGGGCTACACCTTC	TRBV6-1	TRBJ1-2	TRBD1	-
CASSLAGMGDQPQHF	TGTGCCAGCAGTTTAGCTGGAATGGGCGATCAGCCCCAGCATTTT	TRBV28	TRBJ1-5	-	few
CASSLMGVPQFF	TGTGCCAGCAGCTTAATGGGGGTCCCGCAGTTCTTC	TRBV12-3/TRBV12-4	TRBJ2-1	-	-
CAISVRGDEQYF	TGTGCCATCAGTGTCAGGGGAGACGAGCAGTACTTC	TRBV10-3	TRBJ2-7	-	-
CASTPARYQETQYF	TGTGCCAGCACCCCCGCCAGGTACCAAGAGACCCAGTACTTC	TRBV7-8	TRBJ2-5	-	-